The rows below give T cell receptor beta chains drawn from one sample of a study of beta chain features in type 1 diabetes. Measured with immunoSEQ multiplex PCR; TCRdb has only the in-frame clones, and not every one. The sample shows hundreds of thousands of clones, 13% to 15% of them seen only once. Sequenced sample: naive CD4+ T cells from blood. These receptors were obtained from a man aged 30 to 39 with type 1 diabetes. Each CDR3 is given with its conserved first and last residue. Each record gives: D gene, J gene, clone size, V gene, CDR3 protein, CDR3 DNA. A D gene is named only where the DNA matches it firmly. Clone size is not always given. Where it is, it says once, few, many or a class for expanded clones.

D: -
J: TRBJ2-5
size: few
V: TRBV15
CDR3: CATSRGEETQYF
DNA: TGTGCCACCAGCAGAGGAGAAGAGACCCAGTACTTC

D: TRBD2
J: TRBJ2-7
size: few
V: TRBV27
CDR3: CASSSLAGGYYEQYF
DNA: TGTGCCAGCAGTTCCCTAGCGGGAGGATACTACGAGCAGTACTTC

D: TRBD2
J: TRBJ2-4
size: -
V: TRBV5-6
CDR3: CASSSSGRAPYF
DNA: TGTGCCAGCAGCTCTAGCGGGAGGGCTCCGTACTTC

D: TRBD1
J: TRBJ1-2
size: -
V: TRBV10-3
CDR3: CAISEDRVNYGYTF
DNA: TGTGCCATCAGTGAAGACAGGGTGAACTATGGCTACACCTTC

D: TRBD1
J: TRBJ2-7
size: many
V: TRBV29-1
CDR3: CSVGPRQGSYEQYF
DNA: TGCAGCGTGGGACCCCGACAGGGATCCTACGAGCAGTACTTC

D: -
J: TRBJ2-5
size: -
V: TRBV28
CDR3: CASSLDSSQYF
DNA: TGTGCCAGCAGTTTAGACAGTAGCCAGTACTTC

D: TRBD2
J: TRBJ2-2
size: few
V: TRBV4-2
CDR3: CASSQIPGLAANTGELFF
DNA: TGTGCCAGCAGCCAAATTCCGGGACTAGCGGCGAACACCGGGGAGCTGTTTTTT

D: -
J: TRBJ2-5
size: few
V: TRBV9
CDR3: CASSVGREDWQETQYF
DNA: TGTGCCAGCAGCGTAGGCAGGGAAGACTGGCAAGAGACCCAGTACTTC

D: -
J: TRBJ2-5
size: few
V: TRBV2
CDR3: CASSEYGGETQYF
DNA: TGTGCCAGCAGTGAATACGGAGGAGAGACCCAGTACTTC

D: -
J: TRBJ1-1
size: once
V: TRBV18
CDR3: CASSPGTGSRNTEAFF
DNA: TGTGCCAGCTCACCTGGAACAGGGTCGAGGAACACTGAAGCTTTCTTT

D: -
J: TRBJ2-1
size: -
V: TRBV19
CDR3: CASSPRGWDEQFF
DNA: TGTGCCAGTAGTCCCCGCGGCTGGGATGAGCAGTTCTTC

D: -
J: TRBJ1-1
size: -
V: TRBV25-1
CDR3: CASSEYSSTGKAFF
DNA: TGTGCCAGCAGTGAATATTCCTCTACAGGGAAGGCTTTCTTT

D: -
J: TRBJ1-4
size: -
V: TRBV7-2
CDR3: CASSLAGMFTEKLFF
DNA: TGTGCCAGCAGCTTAGCGGGCATGTTTACCGAAAAACTGTTTTTT

D: -
J: TRBJ2-1
size: -
V: TRBV28
CDR3: CASSPGGPSSYNEQFF
DNA: TGTGCCAGCAGCCCTGGCGGCCCTAGCTCCTACAATGAGCAGTTCTTC

D: TRBD2
J: TRBJ2-3
size: -
V: TRBV28
CDR3: CASSLSSNGRDLDTQYF
DNA: TGTGCCAGCAGTTTATCTAGTAACGGGAGGGATTTAGATACGCAGTATTTT

D: -
J: TRBJ2-1
size: -
V: TRBV4-1
CDR3: CASSQGAGAYNEQFF
DNA: TGCGCCAGCAGCCAAGGGGCCGGGGCCTACAATGAGCAGTTCTTC

D: TRBD2
J: TRBJ2-2
size: few
V: TRBV7-3
CDR3: CASSDSGLVTGELFF
DNA: TGTGCCAGCAGCGACTCGGGACTAGTTACCGGGGAGCTGTTTTTT

D: TRBD1
J: TRBJ2-5
size: -
V: TRBV7-8
CDR3: CASSLGGRQGQETQYF
DNA: TGTGCCAGCAGCTTAGGGGGGAGACAGGGGCAAGAGACCCAGTACTTC

D: -
J: TRBJ2-7
size: -
V: TRBV29-1
CDR3: CSAGEAWYEQYF
DNA: TGCAGCGCTGGCGAGGCGTGGTACGAGCAGTACTTC

D: TRBD2
J: TRBJ2-2
size: few
V: TRBV28
CDR3: CASRWGGNTGELFF
DNA: TGTGCCAGCCGATGGGGGGGGAACACCGGGGAGCTGTTTTTT

D: -
J: TRBJ1-1
size: -
V: TRBV9
CDR3: CASSVDGQGGTEAFF
DNA: TGTGCCAGCAGCGTAGATGGCCAAGGGGGCACTGAAGCTTTCTTT

D: -
J: TRBJ1-3
size: -
V: TRBV4-1
CDR3: CASSQDPGSGNTIYF
DNA: TGCGCCAGCAGCCAAGATCCGGGGTCCGGAAACACCATATATTTT

D: -
J: TRBJ2-1
size: few
V: TRBV28
CDR3: CASRPSGGSYNEQFF
DNA: TGTGCCAGCAGACCCAGCGGAGGGAGCTACAATGAGCAGTTCTTC

D: -
J: TRBJ1-5
size: few
V: TRBV6-6
CDR3: CASSYSRELNQPQHF
DNA: TGTGCCAGCAGTTACTCGAGAGAACTAAATCAGCCCCAGCATTTT

D: -
J: TRBJ2-4
size: -
V: TRBV7-2
CDR3: CASSDRIDQYF
DNA: TGTGCCAGCAGCGACAGAATTGATCAGTACTTC

D: TRBD1
J: TRBJ1-4
size: few
V: TRBV15
CDR3: CATSATGNEKLFF
DNA: TGTGCCACCAGCGCGACAGGGAATGAAAAACTGTTTTTT

D: -
J: TRBJ1-5
size: -
V: TRBV5-1
CDR3: CASSEDSGAQPQHF
DNA: TGCGCCAGCAGCGAGGACAGTGGCGCTCAGCCCCAGCATTTT

D: TRBD2
J: TRBJ2-1
size: -
V: TRBV9
CDR3: CASSADGTTYNEQFF
DNA: TGTGCCAGCAGCGCTGATGGGACTACATACAATGAGCAGTTCTTC

D: -
J: TRBJ1-1
size: few
V: TRBV5-1
CDR3: CASSLLQMNTEAFF
DNA: TGCGCCAGCAGCTTGTTACAGATGAACACTGAAGCTTTCTTT

D: TRBD1
J: TRBJ2-7
size: -
V: TRBV6-5
CDR3: CASRRDRGAYEQYF
DNA: TGTGCCAGCAGAAGGGACAGGGGAGCCTACGAGCAGTACTTC

D: -
J: TRBJ2-5
size: -
V: TRBV28
CDR3: CASRGDQETQYF
DNA: TGTGCCAGCAGGGGAGACCAAGAGACCCAGTACTTC

D: -
J: TRBJ2-3
size: -
V: TRBV29-1
CDR3: CSVDFSPGTDTQYF
DNA: TGCAGCGTTGACTTCTCCCCGGGAACAGATACGCAGTATTTT

D: TRBD1
J: TRBJ1-4
size: few
V: TRBV6-6
CDR3: CASSYDRDEKLFF
DNA: TGTGCCAGCAGTTACGACAGGGATGAAAAACTGTTTTTT

D: TRBD2
J: TRBJ2-1
size: few
V: TRBV2
CDR3: CATGTSGYNEQFF
DNA: TGTGCCACAGGGACTAGCGGTTACAATGAGCAGTTCTTC

D: -
J: TRBJ2-5
size: few
V: TRBV19
CDR3: CASSDTGQPQETQYF
DNA: TGTGCCAGTAGTGACACAGGACAGCCTCAAGAGACCCAGTACTTC

D: TRBD1
J: TRBJ2-4
size: -
V: TRBV2
CDR3: CASRDRGNIQYF
DNA: TGTGCCAGCAGGGACAGGGGAAACATTCAGTACTTC

D: -
J: TRBJ2-7
size: few
V: TRBV25-1
CDR3: CASSTTDHYEQYF
DNA: TGTGCCAGCAGTACGACAGACCACTACGAGCAGTACTTC

D: TRBD1
J: TRBJ2-2
size: -
V: TRBV27
CDR3: CASRKDRGRQNGELFF
DNA: TGTGCCAGCAGGAAAGACAGGGGGCGGCAAAACGGGGAGCTGTTTTTT

D: TRBD1
J: TRBJ1-2
size: few
V: TRBV29-1
CDR3: CSGEGAGGGFGGYTF
DNA: TGCAGCGGCGAAGGGGCAGGGGGCGGATTTGGTGGCTACACCTTC

D: TRBD2
J: TRBJ2-7
size: few
V: TRBV28
CDR3: CASSPTGTSGSGQYF
DNA: TGTGCCAGCAGTCCCACCGGGACTAGCGGTTCTGGGCAGTACTTC

D: TRBD2
J: TRBJ2-3
size: -
V: TRBV18
CDR3: CASSQASGNTDTQYF
DNA: TGTGCCAGCTCACAGGCTAGCGGGAACACAGATACGCAGTATTTT

D: TRBD2
J: TRBJ2-3
size: few
V: TRBV28
CDR3: CASKPGLVADTQYF
DNA: TGTGCCAGCAAACCGGGACTAGTCGCAGATACGCAGTATTTT

D: TRBD1
J: TRBJ2-2
size: few
V: TRBV5-1
CDR3: CASSLSWTGASGELFF
DNA: TGCGCCAGCAGCTTGTCGTGGACAGGGGCTTCCGGGGAGCTGTTTTTT

D: -
J: TRBJ2-3
size: -
V: TRBV9
CDR3: CASSVELVPDTQYF
DNA: TGTGCCAGCAGCGTAGAGCTAGTTCCAGATACGCAGTATTTT

D: -
J: TRBJ2-4
size: -
V: TRBV5-1
CDR3: CASSQDSGKNIQYF
DNA: TGCGCCAGCAGTCAGGATTCAGGCAAAAACATTCAGTACTTC

D: -
J: TRBJ2-1
size: few
V: TRBV7-2
CDR3: CASSPGIGPGLYEQFF
DNA: TGTGCCAGCAGCCCTGGTATCGGCCCAGGACTCTATGAGCAGTTCTTC

D: TRBD2
J: TRBJ2-3
size: -
V: TRBV10-3
CDR3: CAISPLTSGSRDTQYF
DNA: TGTGCCATCAGTCCGCTCACTAGCGGGAGTAGAGATACGCAGTATTTT

D: -
J: TRBJ2-1
size: -
V: TRBV6-1
CDR3: CASSDRLGVGYYNEQFF
DNA: TGTGCCAGCAGTGACCGACTCGGGGTGGGTTATTACAATGAGCAGTTCTTC

D: -
J: TRBJ2-7
size: -
V: TRBV21-1
CDR3: CASSKSPSGIYEQYF
DNA: TGTGCCAGCAGCAAATCCCCTAGCGGGATCTACGAGCAGTACTTC

D: TRBD2
J: TRBJ2-7
size: -
V: TRBV5-4
CDR3: CASSSLTSGRYEQYF
DNA: TGTGCCAGCAGCTCCCTGACTAGCGGGAGGTACGAGCAGTACTTC

D: TRBD2
J: TRBJ2-1
size: -
V: TRBV18
CDR3: CASSLTSGPYNEQFF
DNA: TGTGCCAGCTCGCTCACTAGCGGGCCGTACAATGAGCAGTTCTTC

D: -
J: TRBJ2-3
size: few
V: TRBV6-5
CDR3: CASSYNRATDTQYF
DNA: TGTGCCAGCAGTTATAACAGGGCAACAGATACGCAGTATTTT

D: TRBD1
J: TRBJ1-2
size: -
V: TRBV2
CDR3: CASSVKLRDRRSYGYTF
DNA: TGTGCCAGCAGTGTAAAGCTCCGGGACAGGCGTTCGTATGGCTACACCTTC

D: TRBD1
J: TRBJ2-1
size: -
V: TRBV5-4
CDR3: CASSSWTGANEQFF
DNA: TGTGCCAGCAGCTCATGGACAGGGGCCAATGAGCAGTTCTTC

D: TRBD1
J: TRBJ2-7
size: few
V: TRBV19
CDR3: CASSIHIDRGGSYEQYF
DNA: TGTGCCAGTAGTATACACATCGACAGGGGAGGTAGCTACGAGCAGTACTTC

D: TRBD1
J: TRBJ1-2
size: few
V: TRBV9
CDR3: CASSNRAGGNFYGYTF
DNA: TGTGCCAGCAGCAACAGAGCAGGGGGCAACTTCTATGGCTACACCTTC

D: -
J: TRBJ1-1
size: few
V: TRBV6-5
CDR3: CASTKNTEAFF
DNA: TGTGCCAGCACTAAGAACACTGAAGCTTTCTTT